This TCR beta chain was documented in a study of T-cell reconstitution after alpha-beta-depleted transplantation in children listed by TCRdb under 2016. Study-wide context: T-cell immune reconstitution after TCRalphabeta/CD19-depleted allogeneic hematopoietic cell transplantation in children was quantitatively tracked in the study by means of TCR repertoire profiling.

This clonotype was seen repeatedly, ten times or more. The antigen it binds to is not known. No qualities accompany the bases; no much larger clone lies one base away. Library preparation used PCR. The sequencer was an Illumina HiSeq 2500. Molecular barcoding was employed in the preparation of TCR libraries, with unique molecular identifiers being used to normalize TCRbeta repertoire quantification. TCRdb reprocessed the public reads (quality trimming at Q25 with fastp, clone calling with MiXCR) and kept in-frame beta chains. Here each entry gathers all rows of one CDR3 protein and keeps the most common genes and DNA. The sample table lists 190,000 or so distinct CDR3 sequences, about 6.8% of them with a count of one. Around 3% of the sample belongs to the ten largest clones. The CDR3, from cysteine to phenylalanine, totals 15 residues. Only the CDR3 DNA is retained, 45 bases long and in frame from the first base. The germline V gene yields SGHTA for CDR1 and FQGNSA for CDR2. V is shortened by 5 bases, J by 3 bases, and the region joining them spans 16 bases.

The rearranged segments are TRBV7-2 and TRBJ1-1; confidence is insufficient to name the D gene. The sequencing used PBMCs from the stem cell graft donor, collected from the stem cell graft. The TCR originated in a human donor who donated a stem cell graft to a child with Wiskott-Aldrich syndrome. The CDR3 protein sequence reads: CASSPVNLRDTEAFF. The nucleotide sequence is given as TGTGCCAGCAGCCCAGTTAACCTCCGGGACACTGAAGCTTTCTTT.